The sequence of this TCR beta chain was determined in a study of cytomegalovirus exposure and HLA in healthy donors (dated by TCRdb to 2017 to 2019). In the study overall: An earlier analysis of a few hundred of the donors reported 276 Gb of sequence data and 90 million to 120 million unique TCR beta sequences obtained from roughly 180 million T cells. About 280 gigabases of sequencing data and around 90 million unique TCR sequences made up an early release that covered fewer than 650 HLA-typed donors. Among the approximately 400 genotyped donors, roughly 80% belonged to the genetic ancestry cluster associated with self-reported Caucasian donors. The study aimed to test whether signatures of past pathogen exposure could be identified by cataloging public T cell receptors. The study used immunosequencing to profile the T cell repertoires of under 700 subjects and linked those repertoires to cytomegalovirus serostatus. Along with the approximately 650-subject first cohort, a separate validation cohort of over a hundred different subjects was used. The study combined high-throughput TCR immunosequencing, statistical association of individual TCRs with disease status, and machine learning to predict cytomegalovirus infection status. In a later analysis, previously published TCR beta repertoires from about 670 donors were re-analyzed and high-resolution HLA genotyping was added so that TCR occurrence patterns could be studied. Rather than drawing on any new phenotypic data, the later analysis identified candidate immune exposures from TCR beta sequences and the way those sequences occurred across donors. An earlier analysis of approximately 500 of the donors applied high-throughput TCR beta sequencing to assess whether each TCR beta V gene segment acted as functional or pseudogenic. Donor age, sex, ethnicity and CMV serostatus were collected together with the repertoire data. Genome-wide SNP genotypes for about 65% of the 666 donors were used in a later genetic analysis, which treated that subset as a discovery cohort. Every discovery cohort repertoire had been produced on one sequencing platform. HLA typing covered class I and class II loci at four-digit resolution. The number of typed donors differed by locus: about 620-630 for A, B, C, DRB1 and DQB1; 522 for DQA1; approximately 610 for DPA1; and about 470 for DPB1. Several DR-DQ haplotypes were handled as single units for association and clustering because linkage in the cohort was strong. Across approximately 400 genotyped donors of the cohort, an average of about 250,000 unique TCR beta nucleotide sequences per donor were sequenced, and roughly 17% of those sequences were non-productive. Overall study results and their limits: In this cohort, only TCR beta chains were sequenced, and detectable features were limited by the absence of alpha or paired-chain data. A later genetic analysis reported fewer N-insertions in productive TCRs among donors in an Asian-associated ancestry cluster than the approximately 670-donor mean. Because HLA typing was missing for some donors at each locus, association tests included only the typed subset. An association between a missense DCLRE1C variant and V-gene and J-gene trimming of TCR beta chains was found in a later genetic analysis and replicated in an independent cohort. The study gave a list of around 170 TCR beta chains associated with cytomegalovirus. At a false discovery rate of 0.05, a later analysis linked 15,000 to 20,000 TCR beta sequences to specific HLA alleles. According to a later analysis, parvovirus B19, influenza, CMV and Epstein-Barr virus appeared linked to several top co-occurrence clusters. The classifier was reported to diagnose cytomegalovirus status with high specificity and sensitivity in both the original cohort and the validation cohort. Because counts were too low, roughly 17 rarely observed V segments, including chromosome 9 orphons, were left out of the earlier analysis of about 500 of the donors. A later analysis found that most CMV-associated TCR beta chains appeared HLA-restricted, with HLA associations seemingly driven largely by CMV exposure. Most TCR sequences were seen in very few donors, while some public TCRs were found in many individuals. Strong co-occurrence of HLA alleles, especially DR and DQ, made assigning TCR associations to individual alleles difficult. The sequencing pipeline was judged likely to have produced a cluster of highly shared sequence variants as a technical artifact. According to the authors, the approach could potentially be generalized to other disease states and immunological phenotypes. Presence/absence analyses assumed roughly uniform sequencing depth across donors, an assumption that may not hold. Compared with equally common non-associated chains, HLA-associated TCR beta chains in a later analysis were more clonally expanded and had lower generation probabilities. A later analysis found that TCR association rates varied across HLA loci, with DRB1 alleles showing the most associated TCRs and HLA-C alleles the fewest. A further reported finding was that TCR beta sequences accurately predicted the HLA-A and HLA-B alleles for most subjects in the first cohort. Correlated functional status among segregating V segments might reflect linkage disequilibrium, but an unknown experimental factor could not be ruled out. An earlier analysis of 587 of the donors showed that most TCR beta V segments appeared in productive rearrangements either about 90% or about 30% of the time, which broadly matched IMGT annotations. The 87-base-pair reads could not distinguish some IMGT-functional V segments, including TRBV6-2 and TRBV6-3, so those segments were excluded. In vitro tests confirmed that a few of the cytomegalovirus-associated TCR beta chains recognize cytomegalovirus antigens. CMV serostatus was the only immune exposure information available for the cohort.

Library preparation was by the immunoSEQ multiplex PCR assay. A mixture of 60 forward primers for TCR Vbeta segments and 13 reverse primers for TCR Jbeta segments was used in the multiplex PCR. A multiplex PCR assay on genomic DNA amplified the CDR3 region of rearranged TCR beta genes. The Illumina HiSeq System was used to sequence the amplified TCR beta libraries as 87-base-pair reads. In the source study's methods: In a later analysis, some 80 million unique TCR beta chains were counted across the roughly 670 repertoires, and around 10 million of these chains were shared by at least two donors. Raw reads were error-corrected and collapsed into unique sequences with a nearest-neighbor algorithm that merged closely related sequences to remove PCR and sequencing errors. CDR3 sequences were aligned to IMGT reference sequences to assign V, D and J gene segments. For a sequence to be retained, a match of at least six nucleotides was required to both a V gene segment and a J gene segment. Rearrangements were called productive when the CDR3 lacked stop codons and stayed in frame with V and J; all others were non-productive. CDR3 was defined according to IMGT convention as the region running from the second conserved V-encoded cysteine to the conserved J-encoded phenylalanine. The earlier analysis of more than 450 of the donors excluded sequences that lacked an unambiguous match to a single V gene segment. In an earlier analysis of roughly 500 of the donors, V segments were called functional above 56.7% productive rearrangements and were called segregating when the between-donor standard deviation exceeded 5%. A statistical classification framework was developed to diagnose cytomegalovirus status using the catalog of TCR beta chain sequences. In a later analysis, TCR nucleotide sequences were compared against IMGT/GENE-DB human TR gene sequences so that V and J genes could be assigned. The TCRdist pipeline was used in a later analysis to assign CDR3 sequences and most-parsimonious VDJ recombination scenarios. In a later analysis, each TCR beta chain was defined by its CDR3 amino acid sequence together with its V-gene family, and reads without a unique V-gene family were excluded. As a way to deal with suspected cross-contamination and a sequencing artifact, a later analysis dropped under 600 nucleotide sequences that were highly shared and had low generation probability. In a later analysis, a clonal expansion index was calculated for each public chain from normalized within-repertoire ranks of inferred template counts. Generation probabilities in a later analysis came from a VDJ recombination model fitted to out-of-frame rearrangements, and those results were checked against IGoR. In a later analysis, hypergeometric tests were used to score TCR-TCR, TCR-HLA and TCR-CMV co-occurrence, with a repertoire-size bias correction applied to TCR pairs. A later analysis estimated false discovery rates by permuting HLA or CMV assignments 20 times. In a later analysis, co-occurring TCRs were grouped using DBSCAN, and TCRdist sequence similarity was added for clustering within HLA-allele-positive subsets. Repertoires with fewer than 30,000 or more than 120,000 public chains were left out of co-occurrence clustering, as were about five repertoires with anomalous nucleotide sharing. In TCRdb, the immuneACCESS table is reduced to in-frame sequences with V and J assigned. These tables do not hold every clone; where another copy was compared, an unresolved V gene accounts for under half, and the others remain unexplained. V and J calls plus clone size are reproduced from that table; the DNA served to infer D and trimming. The sample has more than 85,000 clones on record, about four fifths of them singletons. The top ten hold approximately 1.2% of the sample.

The cohort comprised some 700 healthy bone marrow donors. At the time of sampling, every cohort member was nominally healthy, though immune exposures that went unrecorded were likely present. The donor tested CMV seronegative and was one of the 352 seronegative cohort members. A peripheral blood sample was provided by each donor, and peripheral blood mononuclear cells were used for TCR beta sequencing. Genomic DNA was extracted from the blood cell samples with the Qiagen DNeasy Blood Extraction Kit. About this clone itself: Its recognized antigen is unknown. No base qualities exist here, and no much larger clone lies one base off it. The sample holds other DNA sequences that translate to the same CDR3.

V sheds 0 bases and J sheds 5 bases, leaving 7 bases between their ends. The CDR3 sequence holds 13 residues, the cysteine and phenylalanine included. Only the CDR3 DNA stays, 39 bases, in frame from base 1. CDR1 is given as SGDLS and CDR2 as YYNGEE, both from the germline V gene. The sequence was obtained from a man between 35 and 55 years old in good health and CMV-seronegative. The rearrangement combines TRBV9 with TRBJ2-3; possibly the D gene is TRBD1, per 6 matching bases. Sample: PBMCs. The nucleotide sequence reads as follows: TGTGCCAGCAGCGTAGCGACAGGAGATACGCAGTATTTT. This translates into CASSVATGDTQYF.